Below are 27 T cell receptor beta chains sequenced from a single sample in a study of blood T cell repertoires in COVID-19. Produced via immunoSEQ multiplex PCR; TCRdb's table is partial and in-frame only. This table has about 120,000 clones, more than 75% appearing once. The sample was peripheral blood. The origin of the receptors is a woman in her 70s with acute or convalescent COVID-19.

The CDR3 sequence: CSASAGTGGGYTF. CDR3 in DNA: TGCAGTGCTAGTGCCGGGACAGGGGGCGGCTACACCTTC. This chain links TRBV20-1 with TRBJ1-2; 12 bases match TRBD1. With V trimmed by 3 bases and J by 8 bases, 4 bases remained unmatched. The germline V gene has CDR1 DFQATT and CDR2 SNEGSKA (reference sequence). The CDR3 is 13 amino acids.

The chain links TRBV19 to TRBJ1-2, with 11 bases aligning to TRBD1. This CDR3 is 14 amino acids long. V was clipped by 7 bases and J by 2 bases; unmatched bases: 3. From germline, CDR1 is LNHDA and CDR2 SQIVND (reference sequence). The CDR3 protein is CASMGDRGNYGYTF. DNA of the CDR3: TGTGCCAGTATGGGGGACAGGGGGAACTATGGCTACACCTTC.

The V and J genes are TRBV4-1 and TRBJ2-7; 12 bases are shared with TRBD2. This CDR3 has 18 residues. The J segment lost 2 bases and the V segment lost 5 bases, leaving 13 bases of the junction unmatched. The germline CDR1 and CDR2 sequences are MGHRA and YSYEKL. CDR3 coding DNA: TGCGCCAGCAGCTCCCTACTAGCGGGGGGCCACACCCCCTACGAGCAGTACTTC. Encoded protein: CASSSLLAGGHTPYEQYF.

This chain joins TRBV3-1 (or the pseudogene TRBV3-2) and TRBJ2-3; unclear D gene. Per germline, CDR1 LGHDT and CDR2 YNNKEL (reference sequence). The CDR3 is made up of 13 amino acids. The V end lost 2 bases, the J end lost 1 base, and 4 bases lay between the germline ends. The CDR3 loop reads CASSQQGTDTQYF. The CDR3 nucleotides are TGTGCCAGCAGCCAACAGGGCACAGATACGCAGTATTTT.

J is TRBJ1-2 and V is TRBV9; D possibly corresponds to TRBD1 (5 bases). V was pared by 4 bases and J by 0 bases, with 7 bases between. Germline assignment: CDR1 SGDLS and CDR2 YYNGEE. The CDR3 has 13 residues. The CDR3 is CASSPTANYGYTF. The CDR3 DNA is TGTGCCAGCAGCCCGACAGCTAACTATGGCTACACCTTC.

CDR3 nucleotide sequence: TGTGCCAGCAAGGCAGGCGGGACGTATGGCTACACCTTC. This gives the protein CASKAGGTYGYTF. The chain has TRBV6-5 and TRBJ1-2, with D perhaps TRBD1 (5 bases). The V end lost 7 bases, the J end lost 5 bases, and 14 bases lay between the germline ends. Germline CDR1 MNHEY, CDR2 SVGAGI. The CDR3 extends over 13 amino acids.

The CDR3 sequence is CASSFPHLENTEAFF. The CDR3 DNA follows: TGTGCCAGCAGTTTCCCCCACTTAGAGAACACTGAAGCTTTCTTT. The V gene is TRBV28, the J gene TRBJ1-1, with D unclear. This CDR3 has 15 amino acids. With 3 bases removed from V and 1 base from J, the gap between germline ends came to 12 bases. Germline CDR1 reads MDHEN; CDR2 reads SYDVKM.

The V call is TRBV24-1, the J call TRBJ1-2; TRBD1 matches at 10 bases. Trimming removed 2 bases from V and 4 bases from J; junction bases left unmatched: 6. The CDR3 runs 16 residues. Germline CDR1 is KGHDR and CDR2 is SFDVKD. The CDR3 region is CATSDSRTGGVYGYTF. For the CDR3, the DNA is TGTGCCACCAGTGATTCCCGGACAGGGGGTGTCTATGGCTACACCTTC.

This chain uses TRBV10-3 with TRBJ1-5, with 10 positions matching TRBD1. CDR3 length: 17 amino acids. Germline CDR1 reads ENHRY; CDR2 reads SYGVKD. V dropped 0 bases and J dropped 9; count of bases not matched to a gene: 11. CDR3 sequence reads: CAISESTGTGALGPQHF. CDR3 in DNA: TGTGCCATCAGTGAGTCGACGGGGACAGGGGCTTTGGGGCCCCAGCATTTT.

The chain joins TRBV5-1 to TRBJ1-1; D remains ambiguous. The CDR3 sequence is 15 residues long. Trimming left V 2 bases short and J 1 base short, with 12 bases between. The germline gives CDR1 SGHRS, CDR2 YFSETQ. CDR3 in DNA: TGCGCCAGCAGCTTCTTCGTCTCCCCGAACACTGAAGCTTTCTTT. Its protein is CASSFFVSPNTEAFF.

J is TRBJ2-7 and V is TRBV2; TRBD1 matches at 11 bases. Germline V gene data show CDR1 as SNHLY and CDR2 as FYNNEI. V trimming: 4 bases; J trimming: 7 bases; junction bases outside the gene matches: 9. The CDR3 spans 15 residues. CDR3 protein: CASSGGGQGAWEQYF. Written as DNA, the CDR3 is TGTGCCAGCAGTGGAGGAGGACAGGGGGCTTGGGAGCAGTACTTC.

The J gene is TRBJ2-5, the V gene TRBV5-4, with D perhaps matching TRBD2 (6 bases). Trimming took off 2 bases at V and 1 base at J, with 12 bases between the two ends. The CDR3 sequence is 15 residues long. The germline V gene has CDR1 SGHNT and CDR2 YYREEE (reference sequence). The CDR3 nucleotides read TGTGCCAGCAGCTTCCAGGCGGGGTCCCAAGAGACCCAGTACTTC. This codes for CASSFQAGSQETQYF.

The V gene is TRBV2, the J gene TRBJ2-7; D is undetermined. The CDR3 loop spans 15 amino acids. V dropped 0 bases and J dropped 3 bases, with 12 bases sitting between them. Germline V gene lookup returns CDR1 SNHLY and CDR2 FYNNEI. This CDR3 reads CASSEALADFYEQYF. CDR3 DNA: TGTGCCAGCAGTGAAGCGCTGGCGGATTTCTACGAGCAGTACTTC.

The chain carries TRBV24-1 and TRBJ1-5; no clear D. The CDR3 is 13 amino acids. The germline V gene has CDR1 KGHDR and CDR2 SFDVKD. V lost 3 bases, J lost 4 bases, and 6 bases lay in between. As DNA, the CDR3 is TGTGCCACCAGTGATGGGAGGAATCAGCCCCAGCATTTT. Amino acid sequence: CATSDGRNQPQHF.

This CDR3 reads CASSRPAGATYGYTF. Written as DNA, the CDR3 is TGTGCCAGCAGCCGCCCGGCGGGGGCGACATATGGCTACACCTTC. This rearrangement joins TRBV28 to TRBJ1-2, with a weak D call TRBD1 (6 bases). Germline CDR1 reads MDHEN; CDR2 reads SYDVKM. With 6 bases removed from V and 5 bases from J, the gap between germline ends came to 19 bases. The CDR3 is made up of 15 amino acids.

This chain uses TRBV12-3 or TRBV12-4 with TRBJ1-2; D perhaps matches TRBD1 (5 bases). This CDR3 has 12 residues. Trimming pared 4 bases from V and 8 bases from J, leaving 11 bases between. CDR3 in DNA: TGTGCCAGCAGTTGGGGCCTAGGAGGCTACACCTTC. It translates to CASSWGLGGYTF.

The rearrangement joins TRBV4-1 to TRBJ1-5, with 8 positions matching TRBD1. There are 15 residues in the CDR3. Germline assignment: CDR1 MGHRA and CDR2 YSYEKL. V gave up 0 bases and J gave up 5 bases; unmatched junction bases: 3. The CDR3 DNA sequence: TGCGCCAGCAGCCAAGAGGCGACAGGGGATCAGCCCCAGCATTTT. Amino acid sequence: CASSQEATGDQPQHF.

Concerning this clone: The same CDR3 can be traced to other DNA sequences in this sample. The V and J genes are TRBV28 and TRBJ1-2, with 7 bases aligning to TRBD1. This CDR3 has 13 amino acids. V lost 4 bases, J lost 5 bases, and 4 bases stayed unmatched. Germline-derived CDR1 and CDR2 are MDHEN and SYDVKM. CDR3 in DNA: TGTGCCAGCAGTTCGGGACAGCTATATGGCTACACCTTC. Amino acids: CASSSGQLYGYTF.

V is TRBV7-9 and J is TRBJ1-6; 10 bases fit TRBD1. Germline CDR1 is SEHNR and CDR2 is FQNEAQ (reference sequence). V was pared by 0 bases and J by 7 bases, with 6 bases of the junction left unmatched. CDR3 size: 17 residues. For the CDR3, the DNA is TGTGCCAGCAGCTTAGCGGGGACAGGGGCTCCCAATTCACCCCTCCACTTT. Translating gives CASSLAGTGAPNSPLHF.

The V gene is TRBV19, the J gene TRBJ1-5; TRBD1 matches at 9 bases. V dropped 5 bases and J dropped 7; count of bases not matched to a gene: 9. CDR3 length: 15 amino acids. Germline V gene data show CDR1 as LNHDA and CDR2 as SQIVND (reference sequence). Here the CDR3 DNA reads TGTGCCAGTAGTCTCCGGGACAGGGCGATCCAGCCCCAGCATTTT. Translated: CASSLRDRAIQPQHF.

This rearrangement joins TRBV2 to TRBJ2-1; maybe TRBD2 (6 bases). Germline V gives CDR1 SNHLY, CDR2 FYNNEI. The V end was cut by 7 bases, the J end by 1 base, with 17 bases between. The CDR3 is 16 residues long. The CDR3 protein is CASTEGLAFSYNEQFF. CDR3 sequence (DNA): TGTGCCAGCACCGAAGGTCTAGCGTTTTCCTACAATGAGCAGTTCTTC. Full variable domain (remainder filled in from reference TRBV2 and TRBJ2-1): EPEVTQTPSHQVTQMGQEVILRCVPISNHLYFYWYRQILGQKVEFLVSFYNNEISEKSEIFDDQFSVERPDGSNFTLKIRSTKLEDSAMYFCASTEGLAFSYNEQFFGPGTRLTVL.

This rearrangement joins TRBV19 to TRBJ2-7; 10 bases line up with TRBD1. Trimming took 6 bases from V and 2 from J; bases not matched to a gene: 4. The CDR3 totals 14 residues. Germline V CDR1 and CDR2: LNHDA, SQIVND (reference sequence). The CDR3, as DNA: TGTGCCAGTAGCATCGGACAGGGGGCCTACGAGCAGTACTTC. As protein: CASSIGQGAYEQYF.

This clone was seen only once. The V call is TRBV4-2, the J call TRBJ2-3; tentatively, D is TRBD1 (7 bases). Between the trimmed V and J ends, which lost 0 bases and 3 bases, there was a span of 13 bases. The length of the CDR3 is 16 residues. Germline V gene lookup returns CDR1 LGHNA and CDR2 YNFKEQ. CDR3 nucleotide sequence: TGTGCCAGCAGCCAAGAGCCCGCGGGACAGACAGATACGCAGTATTTT. Protein product: CASSQEPAGQTDTQYF.

This rearrangement joins TRBV5-4 to TRBJ1-1; D remains unclear. The CDR3 covers 11 residues. Germline V CDR1 and CDR2: SGHNT, YYREEE (reference sequence). The DNA of the CDR3 is TGTGGGCCTGCCATGAACACTGAAGCTTTCTTT. As protein: CGPAMNTEAFF.

The chain joins TRBV5-6 to TRBJ2-2; possible D gene TRBD1, 6 bases. This CDR3 spans 16 amino acids. Germline assignment: CDR1 SGHDT and CDR2 YYEEEE. V was pared by 2 bases and J by 4 bases, with 15 bases between. CDR3 residues: CASSFRDTTGTGELFF. The CDR3 DNA follows: TGTGCCAGCAGCTTCCGGGACACAACGGGCACCGGGGAGCTGTTTTTT.

V is TRBV27 and J is TRBJ1-4; perhaps TRBD1 as D (5 bases). The CDR3 runs 16 residues. Germline V gene data show CDR1 as MNHEY and CDR2 as SMNVEV (reference sequence). Trimming left V 8 bases short and J 3 bases short, with 19 bases between. This CDR3 is CASRPNSGGANEKLFF. DNA for the CDR3: TGTGCCAGCCGCCCCAACAGTGGGGGGGCTAATGAAAAACTGTTTTTT. Drawing the rest from reference TRBV27 and TRBJ1-4, the complete variable domain is EAQVTQNPRYLITVTGKKLTVTCSQNMNHEYMSWYRQDPGLGLRQIYYSMNVEVTDKGDVPEGYKVSRKEKRNFPLILESPSPNQTSLYFCASRPNSGGANEKLFFGSGTQLSVL.

Only a few counts were recorded for this clone. The rearrangement links TRBV14 to TRBJ2-7; the D is unclear. Germline CDR1 SGHDN, CDR2 FVKESK. Trimming took off 1 base at V and 6 bases at J, with 10 bases between the two ends. This CDR3 spans 13 amino acids. DNA for the CDR3: TGTGCCAGCAGCCAAGTGTACAGTCCCGAGCAGTACTTC. Residues: CASSQVYSPEQYF.